What follows are 22 T cell receptor beta chains derived from one specimen sequenced in a study of T-cell memory formation after mild COVID-19. TCRdb recomputed calls from the 5' RACE reads with MiXCR, one row per CDR3 protein. The sample has roughly 340,000 distinct CDR3 sequences; more than 20% are singletons. The sequencing input was PBMCs or a T cell subset sorted from them (not recorded which). These TCRs come from a man younger than 35 who had mild COVID-19 (a few samples of this study predate the infection). Cell type and time point are not known.

This clonotype was recorded a few times. The V call is TRBV6-6, the J call TRBJ1-2; D is unclear. Germline loops: CDR1 MNHNY, CDR2 SVGAGI (reference sequence). The V end was cut by 3 bases, the J end by 5 bases, with 10 bases between. There are 13 residues in the CDR3. CDR3 protein: CASSYTIHYGYTF. As DNA, the CDR3 is TGTGCCAGCAGTTATACGATCCATTATGGCTACACCTTC.

Written as DNA, the CDR3 is TGCGCCAGCAGCCACGGGGACAGCTACATATATTTT. Translation gives CASSHGDSYIYF. This chain connects TRBV4-1 to TRBJ1-3; 7 bases align to TRBD1. The V segment lost 3 bases and the J segment 12 bases; nucleotides outside the gene matches: 5. The CDR3 has 12 residues. CDR1 is MGHRA, CDR2 YSYEKL, per germline.

This clonotype was detected only a few times. The chain carries TRBV11-2 and TRBJ2-3; possible D gene TRBD1, 5 bases. The germline V and J ends were trimmed by 5 bases and 1 base, with 19 bases remaining between them. This CDR3 has 17 amino acids. CDR1 and CDR2 from the germline V gene are SGHAT and FQNNGV. The CDR3 nucleotides read TGTGCCAGCAGCCCATGGCGCAGGGAAAGGGGCACAGATACGCAGTATTTT. Translation: CASSPWRRERGTDTQYF.

This sequence joins TRBV4-3 and TRBJ1-2; D not resolved. Germline V gene data show CDR1 as LGHNA and CDR2 as YSLEER. The CDR3 loop spans 13 amino acids. Trimming stripped 2 bases from V and 7 bases from J, with 11 bases between. CDR3 bases: TGCGCCAGCAGCCAACCCGGCTCCGCTGGCTACACCTTC. Translated: CASSQPGSAGYTF.

The chain combines TRBV20-1 with TRBJ1-1, with D possibly being TRBD1 (5 bases). The length of the CDR3 is 14 residues. Trimming took 3 bases from V and 4 from J, leaving 15 bases between them. The germline V gene encodes CDR1 DFQATT and CDR2 SNEGSKA (reference sequence). The CDR3 region is CSASIGTVRTEAFF. The CDR3 region has the DNA TGCAGTGCTAGTATAGGGACTGTTCGCACTGAAGCTTTCTTT.

This rearrangement joins TRBV5-6 to TRBJ2-4, with D unclear. This CDR3 contains 14 residues. Trimming removed 0 bases from V and 1 base from J, with 5 bases in between. Germline-derived CDR1 and CDR2 are SGHDT and YYEEEE. CDR3 sequence: CASSLVVAKNIQYF. CDR3 bases: TGTGCCAGCAGCTTGGTCGTGGCCAAAAACATTCAGTACTTC.

The V call is TRBV5-1, the J call TRBJ1-1, with D maybe TRBD1 (6 bases). There are 15 residues in the CDR3. The germline V gene has CDR1 SGHRS and CDR2 YFSETQ. V was cut by 4 bases and J by 5 bases, with 18 bases left in between. CDR3 sequence (DNA): TGCGCCAGCAGCCCCACAACAGGGAGTAAAACTGAAGCTTTCTTT. It yields the protein CASSPTTGSKTEAFF.

This clonotype occurred many times. The rearrangement uses TRBV7-3 and TRBJ2-7; D may be TRBD1 (6 bases). This CDR3 spans 14 amino acids. Germline V gene lookup returns CDR1 SGHTA and CDR2 FQGTGA. V shed 2 bases and J shed 2 bases, with 10 bases lying between them. The DNA for the CDR3 is TGTGCCAGCAGCTTATTAGCAGGGGCCTACGAGCAGTACTTC. It codes for CASSLLAGAYEQYF.

The V gene is TRBV5-6, the J gene TRBJ2-1, with D possibly being TRBD2 (7 bases). The V gene's germline CDR1 is SGHDT and CDR2 YYEEEE. The V end lost 2 bases, the J end lost 3 bases, and 15 bases lay between the germline ends. The CDR3 is made up of 16 amino acids. The CDR3 DNA reads as TGTGCCAGCAGCTTTGGGCGGGGGCTGATCTACAATGAGCAGTTCTTC. Translating it yields CASSFGRGLIYNEQFF.

With respect to this clonotype: A much larger clone is a single base away; this may be a read error. The V and J genes are TRBV7-2 and TRBJ2-3; 8 positions match TRBD2. Germline V lookup: CDR1 SGHTA, CDR2 FQGNSA. This CDR3 spans 14 amino acids. V trimming: 2 bases; J trimming: 4 bases; junction bases outside the gene matches: 2. CDR3 DNA sequence: TGTGCCAGCAGCTTATCGGGGGGGCCAGATACGCAGTATTTT. Translation gives CASSLSGGPDTQYF.

J is TRBJ2-3 and V is TRBV29-1, with D unclear. The V gene lost 2 bases and the J gene lost 2 bases, with 8 bases spanning the gap. This CDR3 has 13 residues. In germline, CDR1 is SQVTM, CDR2 ANQGSEA. CDR3 region: CSVEPLITDTQYF. The CDR3 nucleotides read TGCAGCGTTGAACCTTTAATCACAGATACGCAGTATTTT.

V is TRBV20-1 and J is TRBJ1-2; 8 bases are shared with TRBD1. This CDR3 comprises 13 residues. The ends lost 3 bases at V and 5 bases at J; junction bases unmatched: 5. Germline CDR1 and CDR2: DFQATT and SNEGSKA (reference sequence). The CDR3 is CSASRGQEYGYTF. CDR3 coding DNA: TGCAGTGCTAGCCGGGGACAGGAGTATGGCTACACCTTC.

The genes are TRBV20-1 and TRBJ1-6; 8 bases fit TRBD1. The CDR3 length is 14 residues. The ends lost 5 bases at V and 10 bases at J; junction bases unmatched: 10. Germline V gene lookup returns CDR1 DFQATT and CDR2 SNEGSKA (reference sequence). The CDR3 sequence is CSAWTGTGGSPLHF. Here the CDR3 DNA reads TGCAGTGCTTGGACCGGGACAGGCGGGTCACCCCTCCACTTT.

The rearrangement uses TRBV24-1 and TRBJ2-3, with TRBD1 matching over 12 bases. Germline loops: CDR1 KGHDR, CDR2 SFDVKD. J lost 6 bases, V lost 5 bases, and 14 bases had no gene match. This CDR3 has 18 amino acids. The DNA of the CDR3 is TGTGCCACCAGTGCTGAACCGGGACAGGGGGCGCGTTCCGATACGCAGTATTTT. Translation: CATSAEPGQGARSDTQYF.

This clonotype has at least ten counts. This chain uses TRBV6-4 with TRBJ2-5; 9 bases agree with TRBD2. CDR1 and CDR2 (germline): MRHNA, SNTAGT. There are 15 residues in the CDR3. V shed 5 bases, J shed 5 bases, and the junction held 9 bases outside the gene matches. The CDR3 loop reads CASSLIAGAGETQYF. DNA for the CDR3: TGTGCCAGCAGTCTTATAGCGGGGGCCGGGGAGACCCAGTACTTC.

This CDR3 is CASTPGDYYGYTF. As DNA, the CDR3 is TGTGCCAGCACCCCAGGGGACTACTATGGCTACACCTTC. The rearrangement joins TRBV5-5 to TRBJ1-2, with a tentative D call TRBD1 (6 bases). The V gene's germline CDR1 is SGHKS and CDR2 YYEKEE (reference sequence). The CDR3 consists of 13 residues. V was shortened by 6 bases and J by 3 bases, with 12 bases between the two germline ends.

This clonotype was counted ten times or more. The chain is built from TRBV7-9 and TRBJ2-3; D uncertain. Germline CDR1 is SEHNR and CDR2 is FQNEAQ (reference sequence). CDR3 length equals 11 residues. V lost 6 bases to trimming and J lost 4 bases, with 5 bases between them. The CDR3 sequence is CASSFPDTQYF. DNA for the CDR3: TGTGCCAGCAGTTTCCCAGATACGCAGTATTTT.

The genes are TRBV6-1 and TRBJ1-6; D gene unclear. Between the trimmed V and J ends, which lost 1 base and 10 bases, there was a span of 8 bases. Germline V gene lookup returns CDR1 MNHNS and CDR2 SASEGT. This CDR3 has 13 amino acids. CDR3 in DNA: TGTGCCAGCAGTGAAGGCAGCAGATCACCCCTCCACTTT. Its protein product is CASSEGSRSPLHF.

This clonotype has a count of ten or more. CDR3 amino acids: CASSLARDRYTDTQYF. Here the CDR3 DNA reads TGTGCCAGCAGCTTAGCCCGAGACAGATACACAGATACGCAGTATTTT. The chain links TRBV7-2 to TRBJ2-3, with D tentatively TRBD1 (5 bases). This CDR3 is 16 amino acids long. V dropped 0 bases and J dropped 2 bases, with 12 bases sitting between them. The germline V gene has CDR1 SGHTA and CDR2 FQGNSA.

This clonotype has a handful of counts. The chain has TRBV7-9 and TRBJ2-3; TRBD2 agrees at 8 bases. Germline CDR1 and CDR2: SEHNR and FQNEAQ (reference sequence). The CDR3 is 16 amino acids. After removal of 0 bases from V and 4 bases from J, the junction contained 6 bases not matched to a gene. The CDR3 region has the DNA TGTGCCAGCAGCTTAGCCGTCGGGGGGGCAGCAGATACGCAGTATTTT. This gives the protein CASSLAVGGAADTQYF.

CDR3 in amino acids: CASSLFGTGGYTF. CDR3 nucleotides: TGTGCCAGCAGCCTTTTCGGGACTGGTGGCTACACCTTC. The chain recombines TRBV7-2 with TRBJ1-2, with a tentative D call TRBD1 (5 bases). The germline CDR1 and CDR2 sequences are SGHTA and FQGNSA. V lost 5 bases, J lost 7 bases, and 14 bases lay in between. CDR3 size: 13 residues.

The rearrangement links TRBV12-3 or TRBV12-4 to TRBJ2-2; D remains unclear. V lost 5 bases, J lost 6 bases, and 16 bases lay in between. CDR3 size: 15 residues. The CDR3 sequence is CASSPPFGRAGELFF. The CDR3 DNA reads as TGTGCCAGCAGTCCCCCGTTTGGACGCGCCGGGGAGCTGTTTTTT.